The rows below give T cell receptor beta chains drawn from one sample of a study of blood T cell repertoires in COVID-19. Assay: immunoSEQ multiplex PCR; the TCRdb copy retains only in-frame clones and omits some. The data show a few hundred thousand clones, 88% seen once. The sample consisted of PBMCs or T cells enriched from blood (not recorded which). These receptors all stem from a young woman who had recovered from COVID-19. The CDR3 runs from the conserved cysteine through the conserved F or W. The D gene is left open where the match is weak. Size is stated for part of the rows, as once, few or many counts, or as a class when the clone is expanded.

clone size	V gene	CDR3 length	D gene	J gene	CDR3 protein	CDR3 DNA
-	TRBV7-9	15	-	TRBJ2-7	CASSLTRGHTYEQYF	TGTGCCAGCAGCTTAACGCGGGGGCATACCTACGAGCAGTACTTC
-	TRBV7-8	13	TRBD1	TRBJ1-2	CASSSDRGYGYTF	TGTGCCAGCAGCTCGGACAGGGGCTATGGCTACACCTTC
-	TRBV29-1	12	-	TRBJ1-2	CSVGADNYGYTF	TGCAGCGTTGGGGCAGATAACTATGGCTACACCTTC
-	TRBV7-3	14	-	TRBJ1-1	CASSLRAGLTEAFF	TGTGCCAGCAGCTTAAGGGCGGGCCTAACTGAAGCTTTCTTT
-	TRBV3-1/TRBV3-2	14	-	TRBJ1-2	CASSQERGNYGYTF	TGTGCCAGCAGCCAAGAGAGGGGGAACTATGGCTACACCTTC
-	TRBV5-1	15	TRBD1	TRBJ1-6	CASSLGQGDNSPLHF	TGCGCCAGCAGCTTGGGACAGGGAGATAATTCACCCCTCCACTTT
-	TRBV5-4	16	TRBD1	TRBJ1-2	CASSVLDRIANYGYTF	TGTGCCAGCAGCGTCCTGGACAGGATAGCTAACTATGGCTACACCTTC
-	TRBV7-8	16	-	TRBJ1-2	CASSFLDGRGKEGYTF	TGTGCCAGCAGCTTTTTAGATGGCAGGGGAAAAGAGGGCTACACCTTC
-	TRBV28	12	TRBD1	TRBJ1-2	CASRGTADGYTF	TGTGCCAGCAGAGGGACAGCGGATGGCTACACCTTC
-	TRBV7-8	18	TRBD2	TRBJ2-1	CASSSMTSGAVPYNEQFF	TGTGCCAGCAGCTCTATGACTAGCGGGGCGGTCCCCTACAATGAGCAGTTCTTC
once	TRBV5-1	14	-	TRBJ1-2	CASSYPGGGYGYTF	TGCGCCAGCAGCTACCCGGGTGGAGGGTATGGCTACACCTTC
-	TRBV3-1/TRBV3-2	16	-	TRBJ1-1	CASSQDRATMNTEAFF	TGTGCCAGCAGCCAAGATAGAGCCACCATGAACACTGAAGCTTTCTTT
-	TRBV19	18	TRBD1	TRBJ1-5	CASSIDLWWQGDDQPQHF	TGTGCCAGTAGTATAGATCTATGGTGGCAGGGGGATGACCAGCCCCAGCATTTT
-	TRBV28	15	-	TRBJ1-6	CASSHRAGLDSPLHF	TGTGCCAGCAGCCACAGGGCTGGGCTGGATTCACCCCTCCACTTT
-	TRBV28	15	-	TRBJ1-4	CASSLGHDMLEKLFF	TGTGCCAGCAGTTTGGGGCACGATATGTTGGAAAAACTGTTTTTT
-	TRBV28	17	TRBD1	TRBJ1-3	CASSSPLQGALTHTIYF	TGTGCCAGCAGTTCCCCTCTCCAGGGGGCGCTCACCCACACCATATATTTT
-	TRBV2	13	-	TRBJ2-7	CASRGRSYYEQYF	TGTGCCAGCAGGGGCAGGTCCTACTACGAGCAGTACTTC
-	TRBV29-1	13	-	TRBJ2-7	CSVGGLGISEQYF	TGCAGCGTTGGGGGACTTGGGATCTCCGAGCAGTACTTC
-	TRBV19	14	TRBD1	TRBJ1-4	CASSITRGQGKLFF	TGTGCCAGTAGTATAACCAGGGGGCAAGGGAAACTGTTTTTT
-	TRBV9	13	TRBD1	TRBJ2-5	CASSVGDSQTQYF	TGTGCCAGCAGCGTAGGGGACAGTCAGACCCAGTACTTC
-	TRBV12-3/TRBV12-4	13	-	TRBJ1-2	CASSLPINYGYTF	TGTGCCAGCAGTTTACCCATTAACTATGGCTACACCTTC
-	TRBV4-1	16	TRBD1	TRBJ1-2	CASSLPGGANHYGYTF	TGCGCCAGCAGCCTACCAGGGGGCGCGAACCACTATGGCTACACCTTC
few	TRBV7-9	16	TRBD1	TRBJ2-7	CASSLIAGQGSYEQYF	TGTGCCAGCAGCTTAATTGCCGGACAGGGCTCCTACGAGCAGTACTTC
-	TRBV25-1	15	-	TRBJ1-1	CASSKLGHPNTEAFF	TGTGCCAGCAGTAAACTTGGACACCCCAACACTGAAGCTTTCTTT
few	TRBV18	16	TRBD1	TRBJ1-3	CASSPLTGPSGNTIYF	TGTGCCAGCTCACCCCTGACAGGGCCCTCTGGAAACACCATATATTTT
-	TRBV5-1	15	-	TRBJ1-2	CASSLDPGAGYGYTF	TGCGCCAGCAGCTTGGACCCAGGGGCAGGCTATGGCTACACCTTC
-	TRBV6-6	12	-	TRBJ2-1	CASKIPGHQQFF	TGTGCCAGTAAAATCCCGGGACATCAGCAGTTCTTC
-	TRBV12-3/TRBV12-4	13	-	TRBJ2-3	CASSFTGTDTQYF	TGTGCCAGCAGTTTCACAGGGACGGATACGCAGTATTTT
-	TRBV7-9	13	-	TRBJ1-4	CASSFFPGEKLFF	TGTGCCAGCAGCTTTTTCCCGGGTGAAAAACTGTTTTTT
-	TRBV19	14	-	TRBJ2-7	CASSKRITSYEQYF	TGTGCCAGTAGTAAGAGGATTACGTCCTACGAGCAGTACTTC
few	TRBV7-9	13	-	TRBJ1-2	CASSLTGSYGYTF	TGTGCCAGCAGCCTAACAGGGAGCTATGGCTACACCTTC
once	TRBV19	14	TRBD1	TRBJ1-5	CASSTTGGRQPQHF	TGTGCCAGTAGTACCACAGGGGGACGGCAGCCCCAGCATTTT